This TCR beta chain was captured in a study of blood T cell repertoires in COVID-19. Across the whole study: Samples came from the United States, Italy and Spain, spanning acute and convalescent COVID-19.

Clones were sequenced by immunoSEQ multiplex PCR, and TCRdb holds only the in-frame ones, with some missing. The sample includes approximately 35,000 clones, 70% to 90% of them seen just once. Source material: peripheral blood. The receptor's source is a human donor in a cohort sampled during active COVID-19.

DNA of the CDR3: TGCGCCAGCAGCCCAGAAACCGGGACAGGGGAATACAATGAGCAGTTCTTC. This codes for CASSPETGTGEYNEQFF. The chain is built from TRBV4-1 and TRBJ2-1, with TRBD1 matching 10 bases. The CDR3 totals 17 residues. V dropped 4 bases and J dropped 4; count of bases not matched to a gene: 10. The germline V gene has CDR1 MGHRA and CDR2 YSYEKL.